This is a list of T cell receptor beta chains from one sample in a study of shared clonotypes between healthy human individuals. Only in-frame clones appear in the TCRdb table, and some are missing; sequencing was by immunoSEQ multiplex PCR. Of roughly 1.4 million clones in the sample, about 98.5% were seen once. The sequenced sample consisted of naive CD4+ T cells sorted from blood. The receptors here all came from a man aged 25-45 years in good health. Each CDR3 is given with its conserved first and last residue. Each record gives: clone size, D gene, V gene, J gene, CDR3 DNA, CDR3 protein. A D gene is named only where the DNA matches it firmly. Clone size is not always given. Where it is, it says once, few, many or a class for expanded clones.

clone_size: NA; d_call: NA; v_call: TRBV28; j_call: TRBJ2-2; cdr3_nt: TGTGCCTGTGACAGGAACACCGGGGAGCTGTTTTTT; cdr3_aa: CACDRNTGELFF
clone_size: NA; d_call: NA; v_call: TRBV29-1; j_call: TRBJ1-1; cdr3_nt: TGCAGCGTTGAGGGGGGTTTGAACACTGAAGCTTTCTTT; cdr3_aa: CSVEGGLNTEAFF
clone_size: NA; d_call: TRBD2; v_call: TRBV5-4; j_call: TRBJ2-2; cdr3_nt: TGTGCCAGCAGCTTGGGGCTAGCGGGGAACACCGGGGAGCTGTTTTTT; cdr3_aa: CASSLGLAGNTGELFF
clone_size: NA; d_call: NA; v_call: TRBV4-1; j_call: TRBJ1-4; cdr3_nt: TGCGCCAGCAGCCAACCAAGGGCCAATGAGAAACTGTTTTTT; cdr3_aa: CASSQPRANEKLFF
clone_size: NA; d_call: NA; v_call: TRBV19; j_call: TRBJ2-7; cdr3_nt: TGTGCCAGTACCCCTTCGTGGAGCTACGAGCAGTACTTC; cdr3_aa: CASTPSWSYEQYF
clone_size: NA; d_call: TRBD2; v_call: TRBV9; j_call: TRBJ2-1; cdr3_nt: TGTGCCAGCAGTCAAGCCCGGATAGCGGGAGACTCCTACAATGAGCAGTTCTTC; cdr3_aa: CASSQARIAGDSYNEQFF
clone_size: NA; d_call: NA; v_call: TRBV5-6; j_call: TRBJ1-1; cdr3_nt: TGTGCCAGCAGCTTGGAAGGAGAAGCTTTCTTT; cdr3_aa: CASSLEGEAFF
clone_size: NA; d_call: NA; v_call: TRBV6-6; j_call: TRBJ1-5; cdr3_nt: TGTGCCAGCAGTTACTCGGGCAGTAATCAGCCCCAGCATTTT; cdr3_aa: CASSYSGSNQPQHF
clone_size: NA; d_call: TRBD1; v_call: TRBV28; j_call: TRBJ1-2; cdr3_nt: TGTGCCAGCAGTTTTTCTGGGGACAGCAGGGTATCCGGCTATGGCTACACCTTC; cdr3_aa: CASSFSGDSRVSGYGYTF
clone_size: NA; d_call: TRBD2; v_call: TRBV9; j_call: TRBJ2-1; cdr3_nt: TGTGCCAGCAGCGTTTTGGGACTAGTGTCAGGTCATGAGCAGTTCTTC; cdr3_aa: CASSVLGLVSGHEQFF
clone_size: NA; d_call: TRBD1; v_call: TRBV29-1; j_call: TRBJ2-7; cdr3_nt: TGCAGCGTTGTCGGGACAGGGGATATCGCCTACGAGCAGTACTTC; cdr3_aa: CSVVGTGDIAYEQYF
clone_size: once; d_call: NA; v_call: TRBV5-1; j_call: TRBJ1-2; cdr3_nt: TGCGCCAGCAGCTTGGGGCCGCCCGCTGGGGGCTACACCTTC; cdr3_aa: CASSLGPPAGGYTF
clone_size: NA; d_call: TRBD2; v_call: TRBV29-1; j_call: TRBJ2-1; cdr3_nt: TGCAGCGTTGGACGAGGTAGCGGGAGTCATGAGCAGTTCTTC; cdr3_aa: CSVGRGSGSHEQFF
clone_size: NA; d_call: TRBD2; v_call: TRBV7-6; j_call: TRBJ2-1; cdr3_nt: TGTGCCAGCAGCCCTCCGCGAGTAGCGGGAGCTCACAATGAGCAGTTCTTC; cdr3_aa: CASSPPRVAGAHNEQFF
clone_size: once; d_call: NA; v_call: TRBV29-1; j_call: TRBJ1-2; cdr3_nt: TGCAGCGTTGAAGATCGCGGGGGCAGGGGCCTCGGCTACACCTTC; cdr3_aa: CSVEDRGGRGLGYTF
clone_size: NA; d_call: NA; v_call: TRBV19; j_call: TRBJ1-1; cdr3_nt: TGTGCCAGTACCCTCCGGGTGAACACTGAAGCTTTCTTT; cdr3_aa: CASTLRVNTEAFF
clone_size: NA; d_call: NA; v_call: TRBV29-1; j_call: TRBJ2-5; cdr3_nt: TGCAGCGTCCGACGGATCCAAGAGACCCAGTACTTC; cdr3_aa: CSVRRIQETQYF
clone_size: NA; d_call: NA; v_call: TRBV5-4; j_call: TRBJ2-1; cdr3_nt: TGTGCCAGCAGCTTGGACCTCACAGGGAATGAGCAGTTCTTC; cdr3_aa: CASSLDLTGNEQFF
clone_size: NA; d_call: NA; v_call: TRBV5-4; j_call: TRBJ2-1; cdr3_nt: TGTGCCAGCAGCCCAGGAAACGCCCCGGCCTACAATGAGCAGTTCTTC; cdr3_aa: CASSPGNAPAYNEQFF
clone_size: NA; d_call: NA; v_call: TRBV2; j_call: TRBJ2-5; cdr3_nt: TGTGCCAGCCCTCGAGACGGAGGGTTGGGGGAGACCCAGTACTTC; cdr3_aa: CASPRDGGLGETQYF
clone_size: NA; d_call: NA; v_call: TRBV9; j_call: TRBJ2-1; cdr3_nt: TGTGCCAGCAGCGTAGATCCGGGACTCCGCTCCTACAATGAGCAGTTCTTC; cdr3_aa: CASSVDPGLRSYNEQFF
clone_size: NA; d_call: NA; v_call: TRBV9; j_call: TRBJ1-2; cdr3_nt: TGTGCCAGCAGCGCAACAGGCGGCAGGGTCATCGGCGGCTACACCTTC; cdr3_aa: CASSATGGRVIGGYTF
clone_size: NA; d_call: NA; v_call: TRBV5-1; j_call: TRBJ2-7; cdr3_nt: TGCGCCAGCAGCCTATCCTACTCCTACGAGCAGTACTTC; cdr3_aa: CASSLSYSYEQYF
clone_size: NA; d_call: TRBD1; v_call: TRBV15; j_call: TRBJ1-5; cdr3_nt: TGTGCCACCAGCAGAACTGGGACAGGGGAGAATCAGCCCCAGCATTTT; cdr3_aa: CATSRTGTGENQPQHF
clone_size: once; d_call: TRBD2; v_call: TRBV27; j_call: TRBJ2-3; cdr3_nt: TGTGCCGTAAAGGAAGGCGGGAGGGCCTCAGATACGCAGTATTTT; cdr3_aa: CAVKEGGRASDTQYF
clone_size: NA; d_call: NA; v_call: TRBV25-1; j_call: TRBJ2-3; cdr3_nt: TGTGCCAGCAGTGTAGAGCTTTCCGGAGGCACAGATACGCAGTATTTT; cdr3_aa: CASSVELSGGTDTQYF
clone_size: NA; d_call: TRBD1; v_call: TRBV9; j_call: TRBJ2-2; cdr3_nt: TGTGCCAGCAGCCCCCGGACAGGGACCGGGGAGCTGTTTTTT; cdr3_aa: CASSPRTGTGELFF
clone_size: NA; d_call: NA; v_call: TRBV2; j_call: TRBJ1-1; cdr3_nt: TGTGCCAGCCAAAGGGGGTTGGGCACTGAAGCTTTCTTT; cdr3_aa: CASQRGLGTEAFF
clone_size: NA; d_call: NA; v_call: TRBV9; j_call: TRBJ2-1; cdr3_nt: TGTGCCAGCAGCGTAGGCACCAGCGTCAATGAGCAGTTCTTC; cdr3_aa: CASSVGTSVNEQFF
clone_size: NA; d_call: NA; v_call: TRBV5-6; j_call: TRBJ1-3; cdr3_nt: TGTGCCAGCAGCGGTGGACAGCTTGCCTCTGGAAACACCATATATTTT; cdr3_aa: CASSGGQLASGNTIYF
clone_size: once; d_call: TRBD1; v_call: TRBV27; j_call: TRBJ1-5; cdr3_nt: TGTGCCAGCAGTCAGACGACAGGGGGGCGTAATCAGCCCCAGCATTTT; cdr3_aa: CASSQTTGGRNQPQHF